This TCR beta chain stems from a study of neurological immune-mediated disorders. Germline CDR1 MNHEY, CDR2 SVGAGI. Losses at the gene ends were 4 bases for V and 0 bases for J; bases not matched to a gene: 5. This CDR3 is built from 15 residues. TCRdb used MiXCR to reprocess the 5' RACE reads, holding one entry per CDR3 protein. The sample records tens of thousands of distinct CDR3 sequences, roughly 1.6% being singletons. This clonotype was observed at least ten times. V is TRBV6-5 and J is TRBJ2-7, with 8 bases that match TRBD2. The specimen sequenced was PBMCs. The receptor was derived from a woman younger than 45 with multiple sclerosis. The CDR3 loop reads CASSSPGGSSYEQYF. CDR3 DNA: TGTGCCAGCAGTTCTCCGGGAGGGAGCTCCTACGAGCAGTACTTC.